The 32 T cell receptor beta chains presented below share a single source sample, sequenced in a study of blood T cell repertoires in COVID-19. Libraries were prepared by immunoSEQ multiplex PCR; TCRdb keeps only in-frame clonotypes and omits some of them. The data contain about 250,000 clones, around 80% of them seen just once; the ten biggest clones take up around 26%. Sequencing was carried out using peripheral blood. The receptors come from a man aged 35-49 years with acute or convalescent COVID-19.

This chain joins TRBV5-1 and TRBJ2-5; 8 nucleotides line up with TRBD2. This CDR3 comprises 18 residues. From germline, CDR1 is SGHRS and CDR2 YFSETQ. V trimming: 0 bases; J trimming: 4 bases; junction bases outside the gene matches: 14. The CDR3 loop reads CASSLAVSGKVGGETQYF. For the CDR3, the DNA is TGCGCCAGCAGCTTGGCCGTTAGCGGGAAGGTCGGAGGAGAGACCCAGTACTTC.

This clone was observed a single time. The chain links TRBV3-1 (or the pseudogene TRBV3-2) to TRBJ1-2, with D possibly being TRBD1 (6 bases). The ends were cut back, 1 base at V and 1 base at J, with 7 bases in the middle. The CDR3 spans 14 residues. Looked up from germline, CDR1 is LGHDT and CDR2 is YNNKEL (reference sequence). CDR3: CASSQGTDNYGYTF. Written as DNA, the CDR3 is TGTGCCAGCAGCCAAGGGACAGATAACTATGGCTACACCTTC.

The CDR3 DNA follows: TGTGCCAGCAGCCCCGACGGGACCTACGAGCAGTACTTC. As protein: CASSPDGTYEQYF. The chain recombines TRBV6-2 or TRBV6-3 with TRBJ2-7, with a tentative D call TRBD2 (5 bases). Trimming took 6 bases from V and 2 from J, leaving 11 bases between them. Per germline, CDR1 MNHEY and CDR2 SVGEGT. The CDR3 extends over 13 amino acids.

The V call is TRBV27, the J call TRBJ2-1; D may be TRBD1 (6 bases). The CDR3 has 15 residues. Trimming removed 5 bases at V and 3 bases at J, with 14 bases between. Germline CDR1 is MNHEY and CDR2 is SMNVEV (reference sequence). CDR3 nucleotide sequence: TGTGCCAGCAGTCTCGGGACAAAAAGCTACAATGAGCAGTTCTTC. The encoded protein is CASSLGTKSYNEQFF.

V gene TRBV7-9 combines with J gene TRBJ1-1; 8 bases map to TRBD1. The trim removed 4 bases at V and 4 bases at J, leaving 2 bases unmatched. This CDR3 spans 13 amino acids. Germline V gene lookup returns CDR1 SEHNR and CDR2 FQNEAQ (reference sequence). Here the CDR3 DNA reads TGTGCCAGCAGCTCAGGGGGCGTCACTGAAGCTTTCTTT. Translating gives CASSSGGVTEAFF.

This rearrangement joins TRBV5-1 to TRBJ1-5, with 9 bases aligning to TRBD1. The CDR3 loop spans 15 amino acids. V lost 0 bases and J lost 12; bases outside the gene matches: 10. Germline assignment: CDR1 SGHRS and CDR2 YFSETQ. The CDR3 region is CASSLGDRESGYQHF. The CDR3 nucleotides read TGCGCCAGCAGCTTGGGGGACAGGGAGTCGGGGTACCAGCATTTT.

The chain carries TRBV19 and TRBJ1-5, with D possibly TRBD1 on 5 matching bases. The CDR3 spans 14 residues. Germline CDR1 and CDR2: LNHDA and SQIVND (reference sequence). Trimming removed 1 base from V and 5 bases from J, with 9 bases in between. CDR3 sequence: CASSIAGADQPQHF. The CDR3 nucleotides are TGTGCCAGTAGTATAGCTGGGGCGGATCAGCCCCAGCATTTT.

The chain joins TRBV6-5 to TRBJ2-3; TRBD2 agrees at 8 bases. CDR3 length equals 16 residues. The V and J ends lost 0 bases and 5 bases, in that order; junction bases with no gene match: 7. CDR1 and CDR2 from the germline V gene are MNHEY and SVGAGI. The CDR3 DNA follows: TGTGCCAGCAGTTACTCGTCGGGAGGGCCGGGAGATACGCAGTATTTT. Its protein product is CASSYSSGGPGDTQYF.

This clone turned up a few times. The chain uses TRBV5-1 and TRBJ2-5, with D possibly TRBD1 on 6 matching bases. Between the trimmed V and J ends, which lost 3 bases and 5 bases, there was a span of 14 bases. The CDR3 spans 14 residues. Per the germline V gene, CDR1 is SGHRS and CDR2 is YFSETQ. The CDR3 sequence is CASSSGHYGETQYF. The DNA for the CDR3 is TGCGCCAGCAGCTCGGGACATTATGGGGAGACCCAGTACTTC.

The V gene is TRBV7-3, the J gene TRBJ1-1; 7 bases match TRBD1. The CDR3 runs 13 residues. V trimming: 4 bases; J trimming: 2 bases; junction bases outside the gene matches: 1. Germline loops: CDR1 SGHTA, CDR2 FQGTGA. CDR3 region: CASSWTGNTEAFF. The CDR3 DNA is TGTGCCAGCAGCTGGACAGGCAACACTGAAGCTTTCTTT.

The chain recombines TRBV5-6 with TRBJ1-2, with TRBD1 matching over 8 bases. V was clipped by 5 bases and J by 4 bases; unmatched bases: 13. Germline CDR1 reads SGHDT; CDR2 reads YYEEEE. The CDR3 sequence is 16 residues long. The CDR3 nucleotides are TGTGCCAGCAGACCAAATGGACAGGGCCTAGGCTATGGCTACACCTTC. Residues: CASRPNGQGLGYGYTF.

This chain connects TRBV5-4 to TRBJ2-2, with TRBD2 identical over 7 bases. The CDR3 covers 16 residues. The trim removed 4 bases at V and 3 bases at J, leaving 9 bases unmatched. Looked up from germline, CDR1 is SGHNT and CDR2 is YYREEE (reference sequence). In nucleotides, the CDR3 is TGTGCCAGCAGCCCCTCCGGCGGGAGTGACACCGGGGAGCTGTTTTTT. Translation gives CASSPSGGSDTGELFF.

CDR3 DNA: TGTGCCAGCAGTGAGCTTACTGGAGGGGATACGCAGTATTTT. Amino acid sequence: CASSELTGGDTQYF. This chain joins TRBV25-1 and TRBJ2-3, with a weak D call TRBD2 (6 bases). Germline CDR1 MGHDK, CDR2 SYGVNS. This CDR3 spans 14 amino acids. The ends were cut back, 3 bases at V and 6 bases at J, with 13 bases in the middle.

The rearrangement links TRBV3-1 (or the pseudogene TRBV3-2) to TRBJ1-4, with unresolved D. Germline V lookup: CDR1 LGHDT, CDR2 YNNKEL (reference sequence). The CDR3 covers 15 residues. The ends were cut back, 4 bases at V and 6 bases at J, with 15 bases in the middle. The CDR3 reads CASSRQAGLDEKLFF. CDR3 DNA: TGTGCCAGCAGCCGACAAGCCGGCTTGGATGAAAAACTGTTTTTT.

Of note for this clone: The junction does not match germline at one end; this may be a read error. V and J are TRBV9 and TRBJ1-2, with D perhaps TRBD1 (6 bases). Germline V lookup: CDR1 SGDLS, CDR2 YYNGEE. This CDR3 comprises 13 residues. In DNA form, the CDR3 reads TGTGCCAGCAGCCTCCCCCCTCTGAACAGGGTCTTCTTC. It encodes CASSLPPLNRVFF.

The genes are TRBV27 and TRBJ2-7; 8 nucleotides line up with TRBD2. CDR3 length equals 15 residues. Germline loops: CDR1 MNHEY, CDR2 SMNVEV (reference sequence). Trimming at V came to 5 bases and at J to 2 bases, leaving 8 bases not matched to a gene. This CDR3 reads CASSPSGREPYEQYF. CDR3 bases: TGTGCCAGCAGTCCGTCCGGGAGGGAGCCCTACGAGCAGTACTTC.

V usage is TRBV11-2 and J usage is TRBJ1-2; possible D gene TRBD1, 6 bases. This CDR3 has 15 residues. Trimming took 1 base from V and 0 from J, leaving 9 bases between them. CDR1 and CDR2 from the germline V gene are SGHAT and FQNNGV. The CDR3 DNA follows: TGTGCCAGCAGCTTAGTCGGACAGCCTAACTATGGCTACACCTTC. Encoded protein: CASSLVGQPNYGYTF.

This sequence joins TRBV5-1 and TRBJ1-2; 8 bases map to TRBD1. The CDR3 is made up of 14 amino acids. After removal of 3 bases from V and 4 bases from J, the junction contained 5 bases not matched to a gene. Germline assignment: CDR1 SGHRS and CDR2 YFSETQ. The CDR3 DNA follows: TGCGCCAGCAGCTCCGGACAGGGAGTCTATGGCTACACCTTC. This codes for CASSSGQGVYGYTF.

This clone occurred once. This chain links TRBV7-9 with TRBJ1-1, with 7 nucleotides matching TRBD1. CDR3 size: 17 residues. CDR1 and CDR2 (germline): SEHNR, FQNEAQ (reference sequence). V trimming: 1 base; J trimming: 4 bases; junction bases outside the gene matches: 12. CDR3 nucleotide sequence: TGTGCCAGCAGCTTAGGGACAGGAACTACAATGGGCACTGAAGCTTTCTTT. Translation gives CASSLGTGTTMGTEAFF.

This chain uses TRBV28 with TRBJ1-4; tentative D call: TRBD1 (6 bases). V gave up 3 bases and J gave up 1 base, with 15 bases separating them. This CDR3 region has 17 residues. Germline-derived CDR1 and CDR2 are MDHEN and SYDVKM. The CDR3 region is CASSFRRGARTNEKLFF. As DNA, the CDR3 is TGTGCCAGCAGTTTCCGCAGGGGCGCCCGAACTAATGAAAAACTGTTTTTT.

This clone was observed once. The DNA for the CDR3 is TGTGCCAGCAGCTTAGTAGGTCGGGGAGTAGAGACCCAGTACTTC. Amino acids: CASSLVGRGVETQYF. The chain joins TRBV7-2 to TRBJ2-5, with D perhaps matching TRBD2 (5 bases). The ends were cut back, 1 base at V and 4 bases at J, with 13 bases in the middle. This CDR3 region has 15 residues. Germline CDR1 and CDR2: SGHTA and FQGNSA. The full variable domain, with the rest looked up from reference TRBV7-2 and TRBJ2-5, is GAGVSQSPSNKVTEKGKDVELRCDPISGHTALYWYRQSLGQGLEFLIYFQGNSAPDKSGLPSDRFSAERTGGSVSTLTIQRTQQEDSAVYLCASSLVGRGVETQYFGPGTRLLVL.

The chain recombines TRBV18 with TRBJ1-2, with D possibly matching TRBD1 (5 bases). Trimming stripped 7 bases from V and 6 bases from J, with 15 bases between. Germline CDR1 KGHSH, CDR2 LQKENI. This CDR3 has 13 residues. For the CDR3, the DNA is TGTGCCAGCTACGTAGGAGGGGCGGATGGCTACACCTTC. Protein product: CASYVGGADGYTF.

V is TRBV19 and J is TRBJ2-7; 7 positions match TRBD2. CDR3 length: 16 amino acids. V lost 5 bases and J lost 2; bases outside the gene matches: 12. Looked up from germline, CDR1 is LNHDA and CDR2 is SQIVND (reference sequence). The CDR3 sequence: CASSPSFASGAYEQYF. CDR3 in DNA: TGTGCCAGTAGTCCTTCTTTTGCTAGCGGCGCCTACGAGCAGTACTTC.

This clone has only one observation. The V gene is TRBV30, the J gene TRBJ1-5; no clear D gene. Trimming cost V 0 bases and J 4 bases, with 10 bases left between them. Germline V gene data show CDR1 as GTSNPN and CDR2 as SVGIG (reference sequence). The CDR3 contains 14 residues. The CDR3 sequence: CAWSVVARNQPQHF. The CDR3 region has the DNA TGTGCCTGGAGTGTAGTGGCCAGGAATCAGCCCCAGCATTTT.

The chain employs TRBV4-3 and TRBJ2-5; 7 bases are shared with TRBD2. The CDR3 consists of 15 residues. After removal of 9 bases from V and 2 bases from J, the junction contained 12 bases not matched to a gene. The V gene's germline CDR1 is LGHNA and CDR2 YSLEER. The CDR3 spells CASSMGSSGQETQYF. The CDR3 bases are TGCGCCAGTAGCATGGGGTCTAGCGGACAAGAGACCCAGTACTTC.

The chain recombines TRBV5-1 with TRBJ2-2; 9 positions agree with TRBD1. V lost 5 bases to trimming and J lost 6 bases; unmatched junction nucleotides: 8. This CDR3 comprises 15 residues. Germline CDR1 is SGHRS and CDR2 is YFSETQ. CDR3 loop: CASSEDRGNPGELFF. The CDR3 coding sequence is TGCGCCAGCAGTGAGGACAGGGGAAATCCCGGGGAGCTGTTTTTT. The variable domain in full, with the rest retrieved from reference TRBV5-1 and TRBJ2-2, is KAGVTQTPRYLIKTRGQQVTLSCSPISGHRSVSWYQQTPGQGLQFLFEYFSETQRNKGNFPGRFSGRQFSNSRSEMNVSTLELGDSALYLCASSEDRGNPGELFFGEGSRLTVL.

The rearrangement uses TRBV6-5 and TRBJ2-2, with D possibly matching TRBD1 (6 bases). CDR3 length: 13 residues. In germline, CDR1 is MNHEY, CDR2 SVGAGI. Trimming removed 9 bases from V and 2 bases from J, with 10 bases in between. CDR3 DNA sequence: TGTGCCAGTCGGGACATTAACACCGGGGAGCTGTTTTTT. It translates to CASRDINTGELFF.

The chain employs TRBV30 and TRBJ1-1; a weak D match, TRBD1 (6 bases). The CDR3 runs 14 residues. Germline loops: CDR1 GTSNPN, CDR2 SVGIG (reference sequence). The V end was cut by 5 bases, the J end by 0 bases, with 13 bases between. The CDR3 sequence: CAWAPGHMNTEAFF. The CDR3 coding sequence is TGTGCCTGGGCCCCGGGACATATGAACACTGAAGCTTTCTTT. Full variable domain (missing parts from reference TRBV30 and TRBJ1-1): SQTIHQWPATLVQPVGSPLSLECTVEGTSNPNLYWYRQAAGRGLQLLFYSVGIGQISSEVPQNLSASRPQDRQFILSSKKLLLSDSGFYLCAWAPGHMNTEAFFGQGTRLTVV.

This chain links TRBV7-2 with TRBJ1-1, with TRBD1 matching 8 bases. Looked up from germline, CDR1 is SGHTA and CDR2 is FQGNSA. The CDR3 has 15 residues. V lost 5 bases and J lost 5; bases outside the gene matches: 10. As DNA, the CDR3 is TGTGCCAGCAGCACCTTCAGGGGGCGCGGGACTGAAGCTTTCTTT. Amino acid sequence: CASSTFRGRGTEAFF.

Only a few counts were recorded for this clone. V gene TRBV10-3 combines with J gene TRBJ1-1; unclear D gene. Per germline, CDR1 ENHRY and CDR2 SYGVKD. V was trimmed by 6 bases and J by 4 bases, leaving 18 bases between them. This CDR3 is 15 amino acids long. The CDR3 region is CAIRSALAGSTEAFF. CDR3 nucleotides: TGTGCCATCAGATCCGCGCTCGCGGGGAGCACTGAAGCTTTCTTT.

The chain has TRBV6-5 and TRBJ2-1; no reliable D call. This CDR3 is 14 amino acids long. Trimming pared 7 bases from V and 0 bases from J, leaving 10 bases between. Germline V gene data show CDR1 as MNHEY and CDR2 as SVGAGI. The CDR3 region is CASTFGSSYNEQFF. DNA for the CDR3: TGTGCCAGCACGTTTGGCAGCTCCTACAATGAGCAGTTCTTC.

The genes are TRBV6-2 or TRBV6-3 and TRBJ1-5; D unresolved. Germline loops: CDR1 MNHEY, CDR2 SVGEGT. The V end was cut by 1 base, the J end by 7 bases, with 11 bases between. This CDR3 is 14 amino acids long. The CDR3 is CASSYYGRGQPQHF. CDR3 DNA sequence: TGTGCCAGCAGTTACTACGGGAGAGGGCAGCCCCAGCATTTT.